These 31 T cell receptor beta chains were all obtained from the same sample, sequenced in a study of regulatory T cells in long-lasting Graves disease. Arm-PCR with iRepertoire HTBI primers amplified the CDR3 regions for these TCR beta libraries. TCRdb redid the calling of the multiplex PCR reads with MiXCR, one entry per CDR3 protein. Among hundreds of thousands of distinct CDR3 sequences, 16% were seen once, and the ten largest hold around 11%. Time point indicated: newly diagnosed GD, antithyroid drugs for less than 3 months. Making the TCR library involved RNA that had been extracted from PBMCs. These same records also appear under a second study, on T cells in Graves' hyperthyroidism and ophthalmopathy.

This sample comprised peripheral blood mononuclear cells (PBMCs), obtained at new diagnosis, from a patient treated with antithyroid drugs. The origin of the receptors is a woman aged 25 to 39 with Graves disease.

This clonotype has a count of ten or more. This chain links TRBV11-2 with TRBJ1-2; unclear D gene. With 3 bases removed from V and 0 bases from J, the gap between germline ends came to 8 bases. The germline V gene encodes CDR1 SGHAT and CDR2 FQNNGV. This CDR3 is built from 14 residues. For the CDR3, the DNA is TGTGCCAGCAGCTTGGGCTTTACTAACTATGGCTACACCTTC. Protein: CASSLGFTNYGYTF.

This clonotype was seen many times. CDR3 coding DNA: TGTGCCAGCAATCAAGCGGGAGGATCCCCTACGAAGCAGTACTTC. This sequence encodes CASNQAGGSPTKQYF. V gene TRBV27 combines with J gene TRBJ2-7, with 9 bases matching TRBD2. From germline, CDR1 is MNHEY and CDR2 SMNVEV (reference sequence). The CDR3 has 15 residues. V dropped 7 bases and J dropped 8; count of bases not matched to a gene: 15.

At least ten counts were recorded for this clonotype. The chain is built from TRBV5-1 and TRBJ2-2; 7 bases map to TRBD2. V gave up 2 bases and J gave up 5 bases; unmatched junction bases: 3. The CDR3 extends over 14 amino acids. Germline loops: CDR1 SGHRS, CDR2 YFSETQ. The DNA for the CDR3 is TGCGCCAGCAGCTTCACGGGAGGAACCGGGGAGCTGTTTTTT. Amino acids: CASSFTGGTGELFF.

Ten or more counts support this clonotype. The chain uses TRBV20-1 and TRBJ2-5, with D unresolved. This CDR3 spans 15 amino acids. CDR1 is DFQATT and CDR2 is SNEGSKA in the germline V gene (reference sequence). V was clipped by 0 bases and J by 7 bases, with 18 bases between them. As DNA, the CDR3 is TGCAGTGCTAGAGACCCGGTTGGGTATGGGGTGACCCAGTACTTC. Translating it yields CSARDPVGYGVTQYF.

This clonotype came up many times. The V and J genes are TRBV12-3 or TRBV12-4 and TRBJ2-5; D unresolved. V lost 2 bases to trimming and J lost 2 bases, with 6 bases between them. The CDR3 covers 13 residues. Written as DNA, the CDR3 is TGTGCCAGCAGTTTACGATGGCAAGAGACCCAGTACTTC. Protein sequence: CASSLRWQETQYF.

The V call is TRBV7-2, the J call TRBJ2-1; no firm D call. From germline, CDR1 is SGHTA and CDR2 FQGNSA. The V gene lost 0 bases and the J gene lost 8 bases, with 5 bases spanning the gap. The CDR3 is 12 residues long. The CDR3 DNA reads as TGTGCCAGCAGCTTAGCCAGCTATGAGCAGTTCTTC. The encoded protein is CASSLASYEQFF.

The chain joins TRBV20-1 to TRBJ1-3, with no clear D. V was shortened by 1 base and J by 0 bases, with 10 bases between the two germline ends. The CDR3 covers 15 residues. CDR1 DFQATT and CDR2 SNEGSKA come from the germline V gene (reference sequence). The CDR3 DNA follows: TGCAGTGCTAGAGTGGACGGTCCCTCTGGAAACACCATATATTTT. Amino acid sequence: CSARVDGPSGNTIYF.

The rearrangement joins TRBV3-1 to TRBJ1-3; no clear D. This CDR3 is built from 14 residues. Trimming stripped 3 bases from V and 4 bases from J, with 10 bases between. CDR1 and CDR2 (germline): LGHDT, YNNKEL (reference sequence). In DNA, the CDR3 is TGTGCCAGCAGCCAGCTTGAGATGGGAAACACCATATATTTT. Translating it yields CASSQLEMGNTIYF.

The genes are TRBV30 and TRBJ2-1; perhaps TRBD2 as D (6 bases). CDR3 length equals 13 residues. The V gene's germline CDR1 is GTSNPN and CDR2 SVGIG (reference sequence). V shed 5 bases and J shed 13 bases, with 21 bases lying between them. CDR3 amino acids: CAWGGIAVEGQFF. The CDR3, as DNA: TGTGCCTGGGGTGGGATAGCGGTCGAGGGACAGTTCTTC. Full variable domain (missing parts from reference TRBV30 and TRBJ2-1): SQTIHQWPATLVQPVGSPLSLECTVEGTSNPNLYWYRQAAGRGLQLLFYSVGIGQISSEVPQNLSASRPQDRQFILSSKKLLLSDSGFYLCAWGGIAVEGQFFGPGTRLTVL.

This clonotype was seen repeatedly, ten times or more. The chain carries TRBV3-1 and TRBJ1-1, with 9 positions matching TRBD1. There are 16 residues in the CDR3. J lost 4 bases, V lost 4 bases, and 10 bases had no gene match. From germline, CDR1 is LGHDT and CDR2 YNNKEL (reference sequence). This chain's CDR3 is CASSRGQGRSGTEAFF. The CDR3, as DNA: TGTGCCAGCAGCCGAGGACAGGGGCGATCAGGCACTGAAGCTTTCTTT.

Many counts were recorded for this clonotype. The chain links TRBV7-2 to TRBJ2-7; D is undetermined. The V gene lost 3 bases and the J gene lost 0 bases, with 12 bases spanning the gap. There are 15 residues in the CDR3. Germline V gene data show CDR1 as SGHTA and CDR2 as FQGNSA. The CDR3 nucleotides read TGTGCCAGCAGCTTCAGGAGTTCCCTCTCCTACGAGCAGTACTTC. Encoded protein: CASSFRSSLSYEQYF.

This chain links TRBV19 with TRBJ2-5; 10 bases map to TRBD2. V lost 7 bases and J lost 3; bases outside the gene matches: 11. This CDR3 spans 16 amino acids. CDR1 and CDR2 from the germline V gene are LNHDA and SQIVND (reference sequence). The CDR3 protein is CASKSGLANTKETQYF. In nucleotides, the CDR3 is TGTGCCAGTAAGTCGGGACTAGCGAATACGAAAGAGACCCAGTACTTC.

This clonotype was counted a single time. This may stem from a read error, because a much larger clone lies one nucleotide away. The conserved phenylalanine or tryptophan is not found at the CDR3 terminus, so this likely reflects a read error. The chain joins TRBV6-2 or TRBV6-3 to TRBJ2-1; 11 positions match TRBD2. The CDR3 is 19 amino acids. Germline values: CDR1 MNHEY, CDR2 SVGEGT. V shed 0 bases, J shed 8 bases, and the junction held 15 bases outside the gene matches. CDR3 nucleotide sequence: TGTGCCAGCAGTTACTCGGAAATTTTAGCGGGAGGGCCTAGGGATGAGCAGTTCCTC. It codes for CASSYSEILAGGPRDEQFL.

The rearrangement links TRBV18 to TRBJ1-1; D gene ambiguous. CDR3 length equals 17 residues. V was clipped by 1 base and J by 3 bases, with 18 bases between them. Germline CDR1 KGHSH, CDR2 LQKENI. The CDR3 spells CASSPRRDLTGDTEAFF. Here the CDR3 DNA reads TGTGCCAGCTCACCACGGCGTGACCTAACCGGGGACACTGAAGCTTTCTTT.

This clonotype was observed at least ten times. The rearrangement links TRBV28 to TRBJ1-2; the D is unclear. CDR3 length equals 13 residues. V lost 6 bases, J lost 4 bases, and 12 bases lay in between. From germline, CDR1 is MDHEN and CDR2 SYDVKM. CDR3: CASSPSGIYGYTF. CDR3 sequence (DNA): TGTGCCAGCAGCCCTAGTGGGATCTATGGCTACACCTTC.

The rearrangement uses TRBV20-1 and TRBJ1-2; the match to TRBD1 covers 7 bases. In germline, CDR1 is DFQATT, CDR2 SNEGSKA (reference sequence). CDR3 length: 13 residues. The ends lost 6 bases at V and 5 bases at J; junction bases unmatched: 9. CDR3 residues: CSAPVGGRYGYTF. The CDR3 DNA reads TGCAGTGCCCCCGTAGGGGGCAGATATGGCTACACCTTC.

This clonotype was counted a few times. The rearrangement uses TRBV6-2 or TRBV6-3 and TRBJ2-5, with D perhaps TRBD1 or TRBD2 (6 bases each). This CDR3 contains 16 residues. V gave up 4 bases and J gave up 1 base, with 16 bases separating them. Germline CDR1 is MNHEY and CDR2 is SVGEGT. CDR3 residues: CASSWGERQAQETQYF. Written as DNA, the CDR3 is TGTGCCAGCAGTTGGGGGGAAAGACAGGCCCAAGAGACCCAGTACTTC.

This clonotype was counted many times. The chain uses TRBV28 and TRBJ1-1; D remains ambiguous. The CDR3 is made up of 12 amino acids. V lost 6 bases to trimming and J lost 1 base, with 6 bases between them. Per the germline V gene, CDR1 is MDHEN and CDR2 is SYDVKM. In DNA, the CDR3 is TGTGCCAGCAGGCACCCGAACACTGAAGCTTTCTTT. This sequence encodes CASRHPNTEAFF.

The rearrangement joins TRBV12-3 or TRBV12-4 to TRBJ2-7; 9 nucleotides match TRBD2. The CDR3 runs to 13 residues. Trimming at V came to 6 bases and at J to 3 bases, leaving 3 bases not matched to a gene. CDR3 sequence: CASRLSGSYEQYF. The CDR3 DNA reads TGTGCCAGCAGACTTAGCGGGAGCTACGAGCAGTACTTC.

The chain recombines TRBV9 with TRBJ1-2; weak D call: TRBD1 (5 bases). The CDR3 contains 14 residues. Germline CDR1 reads SGDLS; CDR2 reads YYNGEE. V was shortened by 4 bases and J by 3 bases, with 13 bases between the two germline ends. DNA for the CDR3: TGTGCCAGCAGCCCCAGGGCAGGGCACTATGGCTACACCTTC. This translates into CASSPRAGHYGYTF.

Ten or more counts support this clonotype. This chain uses TRBV7-9 with TRBJ2-3; 14 bases line up with TRBD2. V lost 5 bases and J lost 7; bases outside the gene matches: 8. CDR3 length: 16 residues. The germline V gene encodes CDR1 SEHNR and CDR2 FQNEAQ (reference sequence). CDR3 in amino acids: CASSPVGTSGRNTQYF. The CDR3 region has the DNA TGTGCCAGCAGCCCGGTTGGGACTAGCGGGAGAAATACGCAGTATTTT.

This clonotype was detected many times. This chain links TRBV27 with TRBJ2-1; no clear D gene. Trimming removed 6 bases at V and 0 bases at J, with 12 bases between. Germline values: CDR1 MNHEY, CDR2 SMNVEV (reference sequence). This CDR3 has 15 residues. The CDR3 here is CASREGMSSYNEQFF. DNA for the CDR3: TGTGCCAGCAGGGAAGGGATGAGCTCCTACAATGAGCAGTTCTTC.

This clonotype has at least ten counts. V and J are TRBV6-2 or TRBV6-3 and TRBJ1-2; D unclear. Germline V CDR1 and CDR2: MNHEY, SVGEGT. V was shortened by 3 bases and J by 7 bases, with 9 bases between the two germline ends. The CDR3 is 12 residues long. CDR3 protein: CASSYGPVGYTF. The CDR3 DNA is TGTGCCAGCAGTTATGGACCAGTTGGCTACACCTTC.

This clonotype appeared once. The chain is built from TRBV10-3 and TRBJ2-3; 9 bases line up with TRBD2. CDR3 length: 14 amino acids. V trimming: 10 bases; J trimming: 0 bases; junction bases outside the gene matches: 5. Germline V gives CDR1 ENHRY, CDR2 SYGVKD. For the CDR3, the DNA is TGTGCCACACTTACTAGCGGGAGCACAGATACGCAGTATTTT. Its translation: CATLTSGSTDTQYF.

Concerning this clonotype itself: A far bigger clonotype differs at one base, so this is likely a read error. The V and J genes are TRBV11-3 and TRBJ2-2; 10 bases fit TRBD2. J lost 1 base, V lost 1 base, and 9 bases had no gene match. The CDR3 spans 19 residues. Germline assignment: CDR1 SGHNT and CDR2 YENEEA. The CDR3 sequence: CASSLGLAGVVENTGELFF. In DNA, the CDR3 is TGTGCCAGCAGCTTAGGTCTAGCGGGAGTCGTGGAGAACACCGGGGAGCTGTTTTTT. The full variable domain, with the rest looked up from reference TRBV11-3 and TRBJ2-2, is EAGVVQSPRYKIIEKKQPVAFWCNPISGHNTLYWYLQNLGQGPELLIRYENEEAVDDSQLPKDRFSAERLKGVDSTLKIQPAELGDSAVYLCASSLGLAGVVENTGELFFGEGSRLTVL.

This clonotype was counted many times. This rearrangement joins TRBV2 to TRBJ1-2; D is possibly TRBD1 (6 bases). This CDR3 has 17 residues. Germline V gene lookup returns CDR1 SNHLY and CDR2 FYNNEI. The V end lost 7 bases, the J end lost 5 bases, and 26 bases lay between the germline ends. The CDR3 DNA follows: TGTGCCAGCAAGACTCTCCAACGGAAACAGGGAATGTATGGCTACACCTTC. Amino acid sequence: CASKTLQRKQGMYGYTF.

This clonotype was counted a few times. The V gene is TRBV28, the J gene TRBJ1-4; no reliable D call. V was pared by 9 bases and J by 6 bases, with 14 bases between. The germline CDR1 and CDR2 sequences are MDHEN and SYDVKM. The CDR3 spans 13 residues. This CDR3 reads CASYSLGDEKLFF. The CDR3 DNA reads TGTGCCAGTTACTCCTTGGGCGATGAAAAACTGTTTTTT.

This clonotype was counted between two and nine times. The J gene is TRBJ1-5, the V gene TRBV20-1; no clear D. Germline CDR1 and CDR2: DFQATT and SNEGSKA (reference sequence). The CDR3 loop spans 13 amino acids. Trimming stripped 5 bases from V and 7 bases from J, with 15 bases between. In nucleotides, the CDR3 is TGCAGTGCTTTGGGCGGGTTTTACCAGCCCCAGCATTTT. This encodes CSALGGFYQPQHF.

In this sample, this clonotype turned up many times. The J gene is TRBJ2-7, the V gene TRBV11-2; the match to TRBD1 covers 8 bases. CDR1 and CDR2 from the germline V gene are SGHAT and FQNNGV. Trimming removed 4 bases from V and 3 bases from J; junction bases left unmatched: 8. The CDR3 sequence is 15 residues long. The DNA for the CDR3 is TGTGCCAGCAGCTCGCCCGGGACAGGACGCTACGAGCAGTACTTC. Residues: CASSSPGTGRYEQYF. Full variable domain (missing parts from reference TRBV11-2 and TRBJ2-7): EAGVAQSPRYKIIEKRQSVAFWCNPISGHATLYWYQQILGQGPKLLIQFQNNGVVDDSQLPKDRFSAERLKGVDSTLKIQPAKLEDSAVYLCASSSPGTGRYEQYFGPGTRLTVT.

The chain is built from TRBV7-2 and TRBJ2-1, with 7 bases lining up with TRBD2. This CDR3 comprises 15 residues. The trim removed 2 bases at V and 2 bases at J, leaving 3 bases unmatched. Germline V gives CDR1 SGHTA, CDR2 FQGNSA. This CDR3 is CASSLQGGTYNEQFF. The CDR3 nucleotides read TGTGCCAGCAGCTTACAGGGAGGGACCTACAATGAGCAGTTCTTC.

This clonotype was recorded a few times. The genes are TRBV12-3 or TRBV12-4 and TRBJ2-7, with 7 nucleotides matching TRBD2. Unmatched junction bases numbered 8, after V lost 3 bases and J lost 0 bases. The CDR3 consists of 16 residues. CDR3: CASSFGGGSSSYEQYF. The CDR3 DNA reads as TGTGCCAGCAGTTTTGGCGGCGGGAGTTCCTCCTACGAGCAGTACTTC.